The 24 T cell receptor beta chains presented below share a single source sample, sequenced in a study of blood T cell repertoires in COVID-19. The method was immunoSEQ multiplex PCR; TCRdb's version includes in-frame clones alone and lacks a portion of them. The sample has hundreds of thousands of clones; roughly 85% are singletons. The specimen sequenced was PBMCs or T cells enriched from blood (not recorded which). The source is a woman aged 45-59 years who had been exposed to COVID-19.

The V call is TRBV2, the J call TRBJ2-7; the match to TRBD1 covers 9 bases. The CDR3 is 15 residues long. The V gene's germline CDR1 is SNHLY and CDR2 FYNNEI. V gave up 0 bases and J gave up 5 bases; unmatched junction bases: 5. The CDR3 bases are TGTGCCAGCAGTGAAGCGGGGACAGGGATCAACGAGCAGTACTTC. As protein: CASSEAGTGINEQYF. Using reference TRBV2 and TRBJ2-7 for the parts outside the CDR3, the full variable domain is EPEVTQTPSHQVTQMGQEVILRCVPISNHLYFYWYRQILGQKVEFLVSFYNNEISEKSEIFDDQFSVERPDGSNFTLKIRSTKLEDSAMYFCASSEAGTGINEQYFGPGTRLTVT.

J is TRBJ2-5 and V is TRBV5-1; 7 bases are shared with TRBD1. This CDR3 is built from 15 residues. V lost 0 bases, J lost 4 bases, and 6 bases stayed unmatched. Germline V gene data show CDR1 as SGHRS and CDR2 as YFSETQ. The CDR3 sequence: CASSLASTGTETQYF. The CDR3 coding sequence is TGCGCCAGCAGCTTGGCTTCGACAGGGACAGAGACCCAGTACTTC.

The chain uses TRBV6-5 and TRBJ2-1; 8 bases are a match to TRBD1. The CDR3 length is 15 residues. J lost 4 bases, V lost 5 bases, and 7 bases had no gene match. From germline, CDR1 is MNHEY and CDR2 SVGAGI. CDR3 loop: CASSRQGRMYNEQFF. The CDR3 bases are TGTGCCAGCAGTAGACAGGGGCGAATGTACAATGAGCAGTTCTTC.

In DNA, the CDR3 is TGCGCCAGCAGCCCAAGCGGGGGCCTAAAAGAGACCCAGTACTTC. This codes for CASSPSGGLKETQYF. This sequence joins TRBV5-1 and TRBJ2-5; 8 nucleotides agree with TRBD2. There are 15 residues in the CDR3. With V trimmed by 4 bases and J by 3 bases, 8 bases remained unmatched. Germline CDR1 and CDR2: SGHRS and YFSETQ.

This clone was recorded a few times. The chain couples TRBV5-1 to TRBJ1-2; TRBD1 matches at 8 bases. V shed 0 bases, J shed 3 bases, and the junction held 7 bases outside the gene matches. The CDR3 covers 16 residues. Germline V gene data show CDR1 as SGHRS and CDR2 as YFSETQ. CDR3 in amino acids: CASSLGVQGADYGYTF. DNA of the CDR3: TGCGCCAGCAGCTTGGGAGTTCAGGGGGCGGACTATGGCTACACCTTC.

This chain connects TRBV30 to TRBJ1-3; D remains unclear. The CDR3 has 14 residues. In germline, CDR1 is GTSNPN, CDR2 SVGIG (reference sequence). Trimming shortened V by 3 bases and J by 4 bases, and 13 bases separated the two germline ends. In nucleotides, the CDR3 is TGTGCCTGGAGCCCCGTCGGGGTAGGAAACACCATATATTTT. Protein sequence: CAWSPVGVGNTIYF.

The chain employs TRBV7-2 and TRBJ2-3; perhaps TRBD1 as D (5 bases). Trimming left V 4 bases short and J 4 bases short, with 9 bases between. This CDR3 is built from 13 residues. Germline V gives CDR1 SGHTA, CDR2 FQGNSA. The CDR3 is CASSSQGSDTQYF. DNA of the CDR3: TGTGCCAGCAGCTCGCAGGGATCAGATACGCAGTATTTT. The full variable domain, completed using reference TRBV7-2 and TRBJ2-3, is GAGVSQSPSNKVTEKGKDVELRCDPISGHTALYWYRQSLGQGLEFLIYFQGNSAPDKSGLPSDRFSAERTGGSVSTLTIQRTQQEDSAVYLCASSSQGSDTQYFGPGTRLTVL.

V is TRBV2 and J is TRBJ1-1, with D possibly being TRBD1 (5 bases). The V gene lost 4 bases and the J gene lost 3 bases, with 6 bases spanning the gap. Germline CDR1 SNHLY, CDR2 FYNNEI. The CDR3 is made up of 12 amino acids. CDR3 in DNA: TGTGCCAGCAGTGCAGGGTACACTGAAGCTTTCTTT. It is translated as CASSAGYTEAFF.

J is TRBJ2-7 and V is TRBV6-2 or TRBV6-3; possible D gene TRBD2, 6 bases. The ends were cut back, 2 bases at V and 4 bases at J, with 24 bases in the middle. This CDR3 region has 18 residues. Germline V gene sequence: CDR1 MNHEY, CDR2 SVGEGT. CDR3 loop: CASSYTNSNSGYSYEQYF. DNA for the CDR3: TGTGCCAGCAGTTACACTAACTCGAATAGCGGATACTCATACGAGCAGTACTTC.

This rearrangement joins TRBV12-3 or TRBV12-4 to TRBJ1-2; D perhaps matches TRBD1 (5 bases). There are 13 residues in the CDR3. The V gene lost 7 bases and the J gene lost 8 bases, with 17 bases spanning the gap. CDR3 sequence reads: CASTRRGRGGYTF. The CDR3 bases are TGTGCCAGCACCCGAAGGGGCCGAGGAGGCTACACCTTC.

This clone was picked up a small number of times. The chain's CDR3 is CASSQQSQGAFNYGYTF. The CDR3 bases are TGTGCCAGTAGTCAACAGTCACAGGGGGCGTTTAACTATGGCTACACCTTC. The chain is built from TRBV19 and TRBJ1-2; 9 positions agree with TRBD1. Trimming cost V 5 bases and J 1 base; bases outside gene matches: 11. This CDR3 has 17 residues. CDR1 and CDR2 from the germline V gene are LNHDA and SQIVND (reference sequence).

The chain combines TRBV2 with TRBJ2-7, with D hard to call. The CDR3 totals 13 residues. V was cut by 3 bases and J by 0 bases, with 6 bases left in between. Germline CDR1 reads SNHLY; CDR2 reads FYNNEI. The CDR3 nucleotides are TGTGCCAGCAGTGAGAGGAGCTCCTACGAGCAGTACTTC. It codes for CASSERSSYEQYF.

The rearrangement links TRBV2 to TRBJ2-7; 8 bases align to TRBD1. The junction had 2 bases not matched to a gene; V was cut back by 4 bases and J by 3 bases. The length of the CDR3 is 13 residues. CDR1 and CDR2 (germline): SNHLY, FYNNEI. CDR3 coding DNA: TGTGCCAGCAGTGGACAGGGGTACTACGAGCAGTACTTC. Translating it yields CASSGQGYYEQYF.

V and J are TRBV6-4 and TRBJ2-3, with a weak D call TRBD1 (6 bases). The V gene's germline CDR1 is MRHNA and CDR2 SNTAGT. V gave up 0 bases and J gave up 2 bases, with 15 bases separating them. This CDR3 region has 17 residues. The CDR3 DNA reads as TGTGCCAGCAGTGACTCGAGCGCAGGGGCCTCCACAGATACGCAGTATTTT. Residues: CASSDSSAGASTDTQYF.

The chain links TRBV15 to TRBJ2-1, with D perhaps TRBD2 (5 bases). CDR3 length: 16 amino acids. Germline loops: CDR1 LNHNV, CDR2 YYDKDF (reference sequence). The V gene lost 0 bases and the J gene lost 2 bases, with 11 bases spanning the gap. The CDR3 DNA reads TGTGCCACCAGCAGAGAAGCAGGAGGTGCCTACAATGAGCAGTTCTTC. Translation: CATSREAGGAYNEQFF.

The DNA for the CDR3 is TGTGCCAGCAGTTCTTCCGGGACAGCACAAGAGACCCAGTACTTC. Protein product: CASSSSGTAQETQYF. The chain is built from TRBV6-5 and TRBJ2-5, with 7 bases aligning to TRBD1. Germline CDR1 and CDR2: MNHEY and SVGAGI. J lost 2 bases, V lost 4 bases, and 7 bases had no gene match. This CDR3 has 15 amino acids.

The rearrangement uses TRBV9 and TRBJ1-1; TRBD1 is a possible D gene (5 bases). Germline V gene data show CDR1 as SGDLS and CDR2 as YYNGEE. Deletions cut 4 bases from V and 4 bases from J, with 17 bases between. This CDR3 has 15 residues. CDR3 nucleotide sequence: TGTGCCAGCAGCTCGCTAAGGGGATTGGGCACTGAAGCTTTCTTT. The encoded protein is CASSSLRGLGTEAFF. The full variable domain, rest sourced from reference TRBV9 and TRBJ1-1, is DSGVTQTPKHLITATGQRVTLRCSPRSGDLSVYWYQQSLDQGLQFLIQYYNGEERAKGNILERFSAQQFPDLHSELNLSSLELGDSALYFCASSSLRGLGTEAFFGQGTRLTVV.

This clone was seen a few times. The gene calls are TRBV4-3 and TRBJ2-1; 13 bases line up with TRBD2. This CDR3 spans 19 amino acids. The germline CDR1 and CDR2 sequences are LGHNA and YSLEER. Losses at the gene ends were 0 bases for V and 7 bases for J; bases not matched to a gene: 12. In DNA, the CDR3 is TGCGCCAGCAGCCAAGATTCCCCAAAACTAGCGGGGGGGCGTAATGAGCAGTTCTTC. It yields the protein CASSQDSPKLAGGRNEQFF.

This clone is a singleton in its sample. The CDR3 DNA reads as TGTGCCAGTAGCAGTAACGGGGTCAATCAGCCCCAGCATTTT. Translated: CASSSNGVNQPQHF. The chain combines TRBV19 with TRBJ1-5; D ambiguous. V gave up 6 bases and J gave up 3 bases, with 12 bases separating them. The length of the CDR3 is 14 residues. CDR1 LNHDA and CDR2 SQIVND come from the germline V gene (reference sequence).

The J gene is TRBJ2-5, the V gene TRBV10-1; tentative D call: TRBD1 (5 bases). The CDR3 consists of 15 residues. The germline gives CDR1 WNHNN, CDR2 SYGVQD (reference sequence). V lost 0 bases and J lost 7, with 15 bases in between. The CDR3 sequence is CASSESTGPQGTQYF. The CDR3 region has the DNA TGCGCCAGCAGTGAGTCTACTGGCCCGCAGGGGACCCAGTACTTC.

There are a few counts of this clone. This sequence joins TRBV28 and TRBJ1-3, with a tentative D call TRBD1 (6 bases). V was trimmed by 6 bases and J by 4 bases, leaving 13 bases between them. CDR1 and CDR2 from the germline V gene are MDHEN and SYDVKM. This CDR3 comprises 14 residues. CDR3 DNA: TGTGCCAGCAGCCGGTCCAGGGGAGGAAACACCATATATTTT. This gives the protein CASSRSRGGNTIYF.

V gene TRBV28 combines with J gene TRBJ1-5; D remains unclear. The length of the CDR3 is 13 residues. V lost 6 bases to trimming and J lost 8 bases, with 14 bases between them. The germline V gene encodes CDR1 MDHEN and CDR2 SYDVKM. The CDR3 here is CASRGGVIKPQHF. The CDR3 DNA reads TGTGCCAGCAGGGGAGGAGTAATCAAGCCCCAGCATTTT.

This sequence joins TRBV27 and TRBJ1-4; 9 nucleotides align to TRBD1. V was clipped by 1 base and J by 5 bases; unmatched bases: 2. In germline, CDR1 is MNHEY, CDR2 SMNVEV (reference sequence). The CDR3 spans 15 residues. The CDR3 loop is CASSLLGTGNEKLFF. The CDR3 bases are TGTGCCAGCAGTTTATTAGGGACAGGGAATGAAAAACTGTTTTTT.

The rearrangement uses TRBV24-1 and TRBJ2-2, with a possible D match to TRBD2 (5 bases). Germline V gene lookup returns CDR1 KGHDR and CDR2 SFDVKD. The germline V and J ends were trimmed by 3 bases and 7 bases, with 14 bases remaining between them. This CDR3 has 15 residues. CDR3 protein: CATSDPSPGNGELFF. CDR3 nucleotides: TGTGCCACCAGTGATCCAAGCCCGGGGAACGGGGAGCTGTTTTTT.